These 19 T cell receptor beta chains came from one sample sequenced in a study of Ad26.COV2.S vaccination and SARS-CoV-2 variants. Sample treatment: 19 received Ad26.COV2.S at low or high dose, single or two shots; roughly five received placebo; per-sample allocation not given. Sampling was performed 63 days after the first vaccine or placebo injection. Profiling relied on immunoSEQ multiplex PCR, and the TCRdb table lists in-frame clones only, not all of them. The sample records approximately 250,000 clones, approximately 88% being singletons. Sequenced material: peripheral blood, taken in a trial of Ad26.COV2.S vaccine versus placebo. All receptors derive from a person aged 18-60 years who received the Ad26.COV2.S COVID-19 vaccine or a placebo.

This chain connects TRBV27 to TRBJ1-2; the D is unclear. CDR1 and CDR2 from the germline V gene are MNHEY and SMNVEV (reference sequence). Trimming took off 2 bases at V and 2 bases at J, with 9 bases between the two ends. The CDR3 length is 14 residues. CDR3 sequence reads: CASSLDPFNYGYTF. DNA for the CDR3: TGTGCCAGCAGTTTAGACCCCTTCAACTATGGCTACACCTTC.

The chain is built from TRBV30 and TRBJ2-2, with D uncertain. V lost 1 base and J lost 2, with 5 bases in between. The CDR3 has 13 amino acids. The germline gives CDR1 GTSNPN, CDR2 SVGIG (reference sequence). CDR3 protein: CAWSGLNTGELFF. As DNA, the CDR3 is TGTGCCTGGAGTGGGCTAAACACCGGGGAGCTGTTTTTT.

The chain recombines TRBV10-3 with TRBJ2-2, with TRBD1 matching over 8 bases. Germline V CDR1 and CDR2: ENHRY, SYGVKD. The J segment lost 1 base and the V segment lost 5 bases, leaving 3 bases of the junction unmatched. The CDR3 contains 15 residues. CDR3 sequence (DNA): TGTGCCATCAGTCTCGGACAGGGGAACACCGGGGAGCTGTTTTTT. Encoded protein: CAISLGQGNTGELFF.

This clone was seen only once. V is TRBV4-1 and J is TRBJ1-3; 9 nucleotides align to TRBD1. Unmatched junction bases numbered 7, after V lost 1 base and J lost 0 bases. CDR1 and CDR2 from the germline V gene are MGHRA and YSYEKL. This CDR3 is built from 18 residues. CDR3 residues: CASSQGVQGAFSGNTIYF. The CDR3 DNA sequence: TGCGCCAGCAGCCAAGGAGTACAGGGGGCATTCTCTGGAAACACCATATATTTT.

The rearrangement uses TRBV5-1 and TRBJ1-5; D ambiguous. The CDR3 totals 13 residues. V dropped 0 bases and J dropped 5 bases, with 6 bases sitting between them. Germline V lookup: CDR1 SGHRS, CDR2 YFSETQ. The CDR3 DNA reads as TGCGCCAGCAGCTTGGAGGCAGATCAGCCCCAGCATTTT. It translates to CASSLEADQPQHF.

The table lists this clone with a few counts. Other nucleotide sequences in the sample specify the same CDR3. This rearrangement joins TRBV5-4 to TRBJ1-4; TRBD1 matches 8 bases. The V gene end was trimmed by 0 bases and the J gene end by 5 bases; junction bases not matched to a gene: 0. The length of the CDR3 is 14 residues. Germline lookup yields CDR1 SGHNT and CDR2 YYREEE (reference sequence). DNA for the CDR3: TGTGCCAGCAGCTTGGGGACAGGGAATGAAAAACTGTTTTTT. Its protein product is CASSLGTGNEKLFF.

The rearrangement uses TRBV19 and TRBJ2-2, with 12 bases matching TRBD2. V lost 7 bases and J lost 1; bases outside the gene matches: 4. Germline CDR1 LNHDA, CDR2 SQIVND (reference sequence). The CDR3 is made up of 16 amino acids. This CDR3 reads CASTLTSGGNTGELFF. CDR3 bases: TGTGCCAGTACCCTGACTAGCGGGGGGAACACCGGGGAGCTGTTTTTT.

The rearrangement links TRBV9 to TRBJ2-1; D is unresolved. Germline CDR1 and CDR2: SGDLS and YYNGEE. Trimming left V 0 bases short and J 0 bases short, with 4 bases between. This CDR3 is 14 amino acids long. The CDR3 coding sequence is TGTGCCAGCAGCGTAGAACTCTCCTACAATGAGCAGTTCTTC. Protein: CASSVELSYNEQFF. Full variable domain (outside the CDR3, taken from reference TRBV9 and TRBJ2-1): DSGVTQTPKHLITATGQRVTLRCSPRSGDLSVYWYQQSLDQGLQFLIQYYNGEERAKGNILERFSAQQFPDLHSELNLSSLELGDSALYFCASSVELSYNEQFFGPGTRLTVL.

This clone appeared once. The chain combines TRBV6-2 or TRBV6-3 with TRBJ2-3, with D uncertain. Germline V gene sequence: CDR1 MNHEY, CDR2 SVGEGT. The CDR3 runs to 12 residues. V was trimmed by 4 bases and J by 3 bases, leaving 5 bases between them. CDR3 sequence: CASSSGTDTQYF. The DNA of the CDR3 is TGTGCCAGCAGTTCAGGTACAGATACGCAGTATTTT.

The CDR3 is CASSSGDTQYF. The CDR3 DNA sequence: TGTGCCAGCAGCTCAGGGGATACGCAGTATTTT. The V call is TRBV5-6, the J call TRBJ2-3; a possible D gene is TRBD1 (5 bases). Germline-derived CDR1 and CDR2 are SGHDT and YYEEEE. This CDR3 has 11 residues. Trimming cost V 3 bases and J 6 bases, with 5 bases left between them. Looking up the rest from reference TRBV5-6 and TRBJ2-3 gives the full variable domain: DAGVTQSPTHLIKTRGQQVTLRCSPKSGHDTVSWYQQALGQGPQFIFQYYEEEERQRGNFPDRFSGHQFPNYSSELNVNALLLGDSALYLCASSSGDTQYFGPGTRLTVL.

This clone was seen only once. The chain links TRBV7-9 to TRBJ1-2; tentatively, D is TRBD1 (5 bases). This CDR3 is 12 amino acids long. The germline V gene has CDR1 SEHNR and CDR2 FQNEAQ (reference sequence). The V and J ends lost 1 base and 8 bases respectively, with 8 bases between them. CDR3 sequence (DNA): TGTGCCAGCAGCTTAGAGCAGGGAGGCTACACCTTC. Translated, it gives CASSLEQGGYTF.

The rearrangement joins TRBV24-1 to TRBJ2-1; 7 bases match TRBD1. In germline, CDR1 is KGHDR, CDR2 SFDVKD. V gave up 10 bases and J gave up 7 bases; unmatched junction bases: 15. This CDR3 contains 15 residues. The CDR3, as DNA: TGTGCCACGGAGAACAGGGGTTTTAATGGTAATGAGCAGTTCTTC. The encoded protein is CATENRGFNGNEQFF.

V and J are TRBV7-9 and TRBJ2-5; 15 nucleotides line up with TRBD2. J lost 4 bases, V lost 7 bases, and 7 bases had no gene match. The CDR3 has 16 amino acids. In germline, CDR1 is SEHNR, CDR2 FQNEAQ (reference sequence). CDR3 region: CASTLGTSGRTETQYF. CDR3 nucleotide sequence: TGTGCCAGCACCCTAGGGACTAGCGGGAGGACAGAGACCCAGTACTTC.

The rearrangement joins TRBV27 to TRBJ2-6; 7 bases match TRBD1. V lost 7 bases, J lost 2 bases, and 11 bases stayed unmatched. The germline V gene encodes CDR1 MNHEY and CDR2 SMNVEV (reference sequence). The CDR3 is 17 amino acids. This CDR3 reads CASTLRLDRAGANVLTF. The CDR3 nucleotides are TGTGCCAGCACCCTCAGGCTCGACAGGGCTGGGGCCAACGTCCTGACTTTC.

V and J are TRBV5-8 and TRBJ1-1; possibly TRBD1 for D (6 bases). CDR3 length equals 16 residues. Trimming took 4 bases from V and 1 from J, leaving 17 bases between them. The germline gives CDR1 SGHTS, CDR2 YDEGEE. CDR3 protein: CASSPRAGTPNTEAFF. CDR3 in DNA: TGTGCCAGCAGCCCGAGGGCCGGGACACCGAACACTGAAGCTTTCTTT.

The chain links TRBV7-9 to TRBJ1-5, with D perhaps TRBD1 (5 bases). Germline V gene data show CDR1 as SEHNR and CDR2 as FQNEAQ (reference sequence). The CDR3 is 14 amino acids. Between the trimmed V and J ends, which lost 4 bases and 0 bases, there was a span of 7 bases. The CDR3 DNA reads TGTGCCAGCAGCTGGGACGGTAGCAATCAGCCCCAGCATTTT. It specifies CASSWDGSNQPQHF.

The chain has TRBV18 and TRBJ2-7; 7 positions agree with TRBD1. The CDR3 extends over 15 amino acids. With 3 bases clipped from V and 4 bases from J, the junction kept 9 bases outside the gene matches. In germline, CDR1 is KGHSH, CDR2 LQKENI. CDR3 sequence: CASSPFRDSIYEQYV. As DNA, the CDR3 is TGTGCCAGCTCACCCTTCCGGGACAGCATTTACGAGCAGTACGTC.

This clone was recorded only once. The rearrangement uses TRBV7-3 and TRBJ2-2; 7 bases match TRBD2. The trim removed 5 bases at V and 1 base at J, leaving 7 bases unmatched. The CDR3 is made up of 16 amino acids. Germline CDR1 and CDR2: SGHTA and FQGTGA. Written as DNA, the CDR3 is TGTGCCAGCAGCCCACCGGCGGGGGAGAACACCGGGGAGCTGTTTTTT. Its translation is CASSPPAGENTGELFF.

V is TRBV10-3 and J is TRBJ1-2; D gene unclear. The CDR3 length is 15 residues. Germline V gene sequence: CDR1 ENHRY, CDR2 SYGVKD. V was shortened by 6 bases and J by 0 bases, with 14 bases between the two germline ends. CDR3 nucleotide sequence: TGTGCCATCAGCCACAACCTGGAAGCTAACTATGGCTACACCTTC. Translated: CAISHNLEANYGYTF.